This TCR beta chain was sequenced in a study of blood T cell repertoires in COVID-19. Across the whole study: Samples taken during acute and convalescent COVID-19 were collected in the United States, Italy and Spain.

The sample holds one count of this clone. Original data processing: Amplified reference gene primers provided the basis for estimating nucleated cell counts. TCRdb's copy holds only in-frame clones and misses some; the assay was immunoSEQ multiplex PCR. From that table come the V and J calls and clone size; the DNA was used to work out D and trimming. The sample shows some 42,000 clones, around four fifths of them seen only once. The TCR comes from a man aged 50 to 60 with active COVID-19. Sequenced input: peripheral blood.

The CDR3 loop reads CASSYNRFYEQYF. The DNA of the CDR3 is TGTGCCAGCAGTTATAACAGATTCTACGAGCAGTACTTC. This chain uses TRBV6-5 with TRBJ2-7, with D unresolved. The CDR3 runs 13 residues. The V and J ends lost 3 bases and 3 bases respectively, with 9 bases between them. Germline CDR1 is MNHEY and CDR2 is SVGAGI.